This T cell receptor (beta chain) was recovered during a study of technical replicates of blood from several donors. V lost 7 bases and J 5 bases, leaving 8 bases between the germline ends. Germline V gene data show CDR1 as GTSNPN and CDR2 as SVGIG (reference sequence). This CDR3 is built from 10 residues. Some clones are missing from TCRdb's copy, which holds only in-frame ones; the method was immunoSEQ multiplex PCR. Counted here are about 14,000 clones, around 79% occurring once; the ten biggest clones make up 10% to 15%. The clonotype comes from a human donor in good health. The chain is built from TRBV30 and TRBJ1-2, with D possibly TRBD1 on 6 matching bases. The sample taken for sequencing was PBMCs. CDR3 nucleotides: TGTGCCTTAGGACAGTATGGCTACACCTTC. Protein product: CALGQYGYTF.